One sample yielded the 32 T cell receptor beta chains listed below, sequenced in a study of cytomegalovirus exposure and HLA in healthy donors. 60 Vbeta and 13 Jbeta primers were used in PCR. TCRdb's copy holds only in-frame clones and misses some; the assay was immunoSEQ multiplex PCR. The table has 120,000 or so clones, about 80% seen once. Sequencing used PBMCs. The origin of the receptors is a man under 40 in good health and CMV-seropositive.

The chain recombines TRBV5-1 with TRBJ2-6; 8 bases agree with TRBD1. J lost 0 bases, V lost 1 base, and 6 bases had no gene match. Germline CDR1 and CDR2: SGHRS and YFSETQ. CDR3 length: 18 residues. CDR3 sequence: CASSLTGQDHSGANVLTF. CDR3 in DNA: TGCGCCAGCAGCTTGACGGGACAGGACCACTCTGGGGCCAACGTCCTGACTTTC.

The chain is built from TRBV19 and TRBJ1-1; a possible D gene is TRBD1 (6 bases). V lost 8 bases and J lost 6, with 16 bases in between. The CDR3 loop spans 13 amino acids. Germline V gives CDR1 LNHDA, CDR2 SQIVND (reference sequence). This CDR3 reads CASRIRGSSEAFF. In DNA form, the CDR3 reads TGTGCCAGTCGGATAAGGGGGTCCTCTGAAGCTTTCTTT.

The chain recombines TRBV4-2 with TRBJ1-5; no definite D call. Trimming left V 0 bases short and J 1 base short, with 10 bases between. Germline lookup yields CDR1 LGHNA and CDR2 YNFKEQ. The CDR3 is 16 amino acids. CDR3: CASSQENLRSNQPQHF. CDR3 DNA: TGTGCCAGCAGCCAAGAGAACTTGAGGAGCAATCAGCCCCAGCATTTT.

This chain joins TRBV5-1 and TRBJ1-2; 11 positions match TRBD1. CDR1 and CDR2 (germline): SGHRS, YFSETQ. The ends lost 4 bases at V and 2 bases at J; junction bases unmatched: 10. There are 17 residues in the CDR3. The CDR3 nucleotides read TGCGCCAGCAGCAAACGGACAGGGGGCACGGCAAACTATGGCTACACCTTC. This sequence encodes CASSKRTGGTANYGYTF.

This clone was counted once. The chain links TRBV9 to TRBJ2-3, with D unresolved. Germline CDR1 and CDR2: SGDLS and YYNGEE. The V and J ends lost 0 bases and 1 base respectively, with 12 bases between them. This CDR3 region has 16 residues. The CDR3 protein is CASSVGYLTGTDTQYF. For the CDR3, the DNA is TGTGCCAGCAGCGTAGGATACCTAACGGGCACAGATACGCAGTATTTT. The variable domain in full, with the rest retrieved from reference TRBV9 and TRBJ2-3, is DSGVTQTPKHLITATGQRVTLRCSPRSGDLSVYWYQQSLDQGLQFLIQYYNGEERAKGNILERFSAQQFPDLHSELNLSSLELGDSALYFCASSVGYLTGTDTQYFGPGTRLTVL.

A remark on this clone: This same CDR3 is encoded by further DNA sequences in the sample. This chain links TRBV6-6 with TRBJ1-3; D not resolved. The germline gives CDR1 MNHNY, CDR2 SVGAGI (reference sequence). The CDR3 runs to 14 residues. V lost 5 bases to trimming and J lost 0 bases, with 8 bases between them. This CDR3 reads CASSPGNSGNTIYF. DNA for the CDR3: TGTGCCAGCAGTCCGGGGAACTCTGGAAACACCATATATTTT.

About this clone itself: This same CDR3 is encoded by further DNA sequences in the sample. The CDR3 DNA reads TGCGCCAGCAGCAGGGACAGGGACGAAAAACTGTTTTTT. Its translation: CASSRDRDEKLFF. The V gene is TRBV5-1, the J gene TRBJ1-4; 9 positions match TRBD1. This CDR3 comprises 13 residues. Germline CDR1 SGHRS, CDR2 YFSETQ. V shed 4 bases, J shed 8 bases, and the junction held 3 bases outside the gene matches.

This clone has a single count. This chain links TRBV5-1 with TRBJ2-6, with 8 bases fitting TRBD1. J lost 1 base, V lost 4 bases, and 4 bases had no gene match. This CDR3 region has 16 residues. Per germline, CDR1 SGHRS and CDR2 YFSETQ. The CDR3 loop reads CASSPDRDSGANVLTF. DNA of the CDR3: TGCGCCAGCAGCCCGGACAGGGATTCTGGGGCCAACGTCCTGACTTTC.

This clone has a single count. The chain links TRBV12-5 to TRBJ2-3, with TRBD2 matching over 13 bases. J lost 5 bases, V lost 4 bases, and 6 bases had no gene match. CDR1 is LGHNT, CDR2 FRNRAP, per germline. CDR3 length: 16 amino acids. CDR3 residues: CASGSTSGGNIDTQYF. CDR3 nucleotide sequence: TGTGCTAGTGGTTCGACTAGCGGGGGGAATATAGATACGCAGTATTTT.

The rearrangement joins TRBV9 to TRBJ2-5; the match to TRBD1 covers 7 bases. The end of the DNA fits TRBJ2-7 better, so the J call may be wrong. The length of the CDR3 is 13 residues. The germline V gene encodes CDR1 SGDLS and CDR2 YYNGEE. The CDR3 nucleotides are TGTGCCAGCAGCCCAGGACAGGCCTACGAGCAGTACTTC. This translates into CASSPGQAYEQYF.

In DNA, the CDR3 is TGTGCCATCAGTTTCAAGACAGGGGAGGCTAACTATGGCTACACCTTC. Protein product: CAISFKTGEANYGYTF. The V call is TRBV10-3, the J call TRBJ1-2; 8 bases are a match to TRBD1. Germline CDR1 ENHRY, CDR2 SYGVKD. J was trimmed by 0 bases and V by 5 bases; bases with no gene match: 8. The CDR3 is 16 residues long.

The rearrangement uses TRBV29-1 and TRBJ1-1; no clear D. Germline CDR1 is SQVTM and CDR2 is ANQGSEA. The V and J ends lost 4 bases and 2 bases respectively, with 11 bases between them. This CDR3 spans 13 amino acids. The CDR3 nucleotides are TGCAGCGTTGCCTGGGAGCCTAACACTGAAGCTTTCTTT. Protein: CSVAWEPNTEAFF.

CDR3 nucleotide sequence: TGCGCCAGCAGCCAAGATCCCGGAGACCCTGGAAACACCATATATTTT. Protein sequence: CASSQDPGDPGNTIYF. The chain uses TRBV4-1 and TRBJ1-3, with no clear D. The CDR3 consists of 16 residues. Per the germline V gene, CDR1 is MGHRA and CDR2 is YSYEKL. V was clipped by 0 bases and J by 2 bases, with 11 bases between them.

The chain combines TRBV27 with TRBJ2-2, with 8 bases aligning to TRBD1. The germline V gene encodes CDR1 MNHEY and CDR2 SMNVEV (reference sequence). Trimming removed 8 bases from V and 6 bases from J; junction bases left unmatched: 5. CDR3 length equals 13 residues. For the CDR3, the DNA is TGTGCCAGCGGGAAGACAGGGGCCGGGGAGCTGTTTTTT. This translates into CASGKTGAGELFF.

The chain couples TRBV6-1 to TRBJ1-2, with D uncertain. The V end was cut by 4 bases, the J end by 7 bases, with 16 bases between. This CDR3 spans 14 amino acids. Per germline, CDR1 MNHNS and CDR2 SASEGT. CDR3 sequence: CASSAGSVASGYTF. The CDR3 nucleotides read TGTGCCAGCAGTGCTGGGAGTGTCGCCTCTGGCTACACCTTC.

The chain has TRBV2 and TRBJ1-2; 8 nucleotides agree with TRBD1. The germline V gene has CDR1 SNHLY and CDR2 FYNNEI. The ends lost 2 bases at V and 0 bases at J; junction bases unmatched: 14. The CDR3 has 19 residues. CDR3 sequence (DNA): TGTGCCAGCAGTGAATTAGGAGTGCGGACAGGGAGAACTAACTATGGCTACACCTTC. It translates to CASSELGVRTGRTNYGYTF.

This clone was picked up one time. The gene calls are TRBV6-1 and TRBJ2-1; D is possibly TRBD2 (5 bases). This CDR3 is built from 14 residues. Deletions cut 6 bases from V and 6 bases from J, with 15 bases between. The germline V gene has CDR1 MNHNS and CDR2 SASEGT. CDR3: CASSSGYSINEQFF. CDR3 bases: TGTGCCAGCAGCTCGGGGTACAGTATCAATGAGCAGTTCTTC.

Written as DNA, the CDR3 is TGCGCCAGCAGCCAACCCTCGGGACTCCTTAGGGAGCAGTACTTC. Its translation: CASSQPSGLLREQYF. The chain carries TRBV4-1 and TRBJ2-7, with D possibly being TRBD2 (6 bases). The CDR3 runs 15 residues. From germline, CDR1 is MGHRA and CDR2 YSYEKL. Trimming pared 2 bases from V and 7 bases from J, leaving 18 bases between.

This clone occurred once. V and J are TRBV9 and TRBJ2-7; TRBD2 matches 7 bases. CDR1 is SGDLS, CDR2 YYNGEE, per germline. V shed 2 bases, J shed 6 bases, and the junction held 5 bases outside the gene matches. The CDR3 has 13 amino acids. The CDR3 nucleotides read TGTGCCAGCAGCGTCACCGGGGAGGGCGAGCAGTACTTC. It encodes CASSVTGEGEQYF. Based on the CDR3 plus reference TRBV9 and TRBJ2-7, the full variable domain is DSGVTQTPKHLITATGQRVTLRCSPRSGDLSVYWYQQSLDQGLQFLIQYYNGEERAKGNILERFSAQQFPDLHSELNLSSLELGDSALYFCASSVTGEGEQYFGPGTRLTVT.

Note on this clone: Other nucleotide sequences in the sample specify the same CDR3. V is TRBV6-1 and J is TRBJ2-5; 7 bases agree with TRBD1. V dropped 3 bases and J dropped 1; count of bases not matched to a gene: 5. In germline, CDR1 is MNHNS, CDR2 SASEGT. The CDR3 length is 15 residues. The CDR3 DNA follows: TGTGCCAGCAGTGAGCGAGACAGGGTCCAAGAGACCCAGTACTTC. Residues: CASSERDRVQETQYF.

This chain joins TRBV7-6 and TRBJ2-3, with 8 bases matching TRBD2. CDR3 length equals 19 residues. Trimming at V came to 1 base and at J to 0 bases, leaving 12 bases not matched to a gene. Germline CDR1 and CDR2: SGHVS and FNYEAQ. CDR3 sequence reads: CASSLETAGEGQSTDTQYF. The CDR3 region has the DNA TGTGCCAGCAGCTTAGAAACAGCGGGGGAGGGACAAAGCACAGATACGCAGTATTTT.

The V call is TRBV19, the J call TRBJ1-1, with a possible D match to TRBD1 (5 bases). Germline CDR1 and CDR2: LNHDA and SQIVND (reference sequence). This CDR3 comprises 14 residues. Between the trimmed V and J ends, which lost 2 bases and 1 base, there was a span of 8 bases. CDR3 sequence (DNA): TGTGCCAGTAGTATACAGGGATCGAACACTGAAGCTTTCTTT. Translation: CASSIQGSNTEAFF.

The chain recombines TRBV2 with TRBJ1-5; D remains ambiguous. CDR1 and CDR2 (germline): SNHLY, FYNNEI. The CDR3 has 13 residues. Trimming took off 2 bases at V and 3 bases at J, with 5 bases between the two ends. Here the CDR3 reads CASSEYYNQPQHF. For the CDR3, the DNA is TGTGCCAGCAGTGAATATTACAATCAGCCCCAGCATTTT. The whole variable domain, remainder taken from reference TRBV2 and TRBJ1-5, is EPEVTQTPSHQVTQMGQEVILRCVPISNHLYFYWYRQILGQKVEFLVSFYNNEISEKSEIFDDQFSVERPDGSNFTLKIRSTKLEDSAMYFCASSEYYNQPQHFGDGTRLSIL.

DNA of the CDR3: TGTGCCAGCACCTTGGACAGGGAGGACACTGAAGCTTTCTTT. Translating it yields CASTLDREDTEAFF. The chain couples TRBV6-4 to TRBJ1-1; the match to TRBD1 covers 8 bases. With 7 bases clipped from V and 3 bases from J, the junction kept 7 bases outside the gene matches. Germline V gene sequence: CDR1 MRHNA, CDR2 SNTAGT. This CDR3 spans 14 amino acids.

The chain carries TRBV5-1 and TRBJ2-2; 8 bases map to TRBD2. CDR1 and CDR2 (germline): SGHRS, YFSETQ. With V trimmed by 7 bases and J by 5 bases, 4 bases remained unmatched. This CDR3 comprises 13 residues. CDR3 DNA sequence: TGCGCCAGCGGGGTAGCGGGGACCGGGGAGCTGTTTTTT. Translated, it gives CASGVAGTGELFF. Drawing the rest from reference TRBV5-1 and TRBJ2-2, the complete variable domain is KAGVTQTPRYLIKTRGQQVTLSCSPISGHRSVSWYQQTPGQGLQFLFEYFSETQRNKGNFPGRFSGRQFSNSRSEMNVSTLELGDSALYLCASGVAGTGELFFGEGSRLTVL.

This chain uses TRBV9 with TRBJ1-1; D remains ambiguous. Trimming pared 0 bases from V and 0 bases from J, leaving 6 bases between. Germline V CDR1 and CDR2: SGDLS, YYNGEE. This CDR3 contains 14 residues. CDR3 in amino acids: CASSVVLVNTEAFF. The DNA of the CDR3 is TGTGCCAGCAGCGTAGTTTTAGTGAACACTGAAGCTTTCTTT. Full variable domain (remainder filled in from reference TRBV9 and TRBJ1-1): DSGVTQTPKHLITATGQRVTLRCSPRSGDLSVYWYQQSLDQGLQFLIQYYNGEERAKGNILERFSAQQFPDLHSELNLSSLELGDSALYFCASSVVLVNTEAFFGQGTRLTVV.

J is TRBJ2-7 and V is TRBV9; D may be TRBD2 (7 bases). The CDR3 length is 16 residues. Germline assignment: CDR1 SGDLS and CDR2 YYNGEE. The V end lost 0 bases, the J end lost 2 bases, and 15 bases lay between the germline ends. In DNA form, the CDR3 reads TGTGCCAGCAGCGTAGGGTCCGGGGGGCTGGCCTACGAGCAGTACTTC. Translating it yields CASSVGSGGLAYEQYF.

The gene calls are TRBV7-7 and TRBJ2-5; TRBD1 matches 9 bases. The CDR3 has 14 residues. From germline, CDR1 is SSHAT and CDR2 FNYEAQ (reference sequence). Trimming at V came to 3 bases and at J to 4 bases, leaving 3 bases not matched to a gene. This CDR3 reads CASSFGTGRETQYF. CDR3 DNA: TGTGCCAGCAGCTTCGGGACAGGGCGAGAGACCCAGTACTTC.

This clone was recorded once. The chain has TRBV5-5 and TRBJ1-1; D is ambiguous. V was trimmed by 6 bases and J by 2 bases, leaving 5 bases between them. The germline V gene has CDR1 SGHKS and CDR2 YYEKEE (reference sequence). The CDR3 is 11 residues long. The chain's CDR3 is CASNTNTEAFF. The CDR3 coding sequence is TGTGCCAGCAACACAAACACTGAAGCTTTCTTT. The variable domain in full, completed from reference TRBV5-5 and TRBJ1-1, reads DAGVTQSPTHLIKTRGQQVTLRCSPISGHKSVSWYQQVLGQGPQFIFQYYEKEERGRGNFPDRFSARQFPNYSSELNVNALLLGDSALYLCASNTNTEAFFGQGTRLTVV.

The CDR3 loop reads CARRKGQSLFF. CDR3 in DNA: TGTGCCAGGAGGAAGGGACAGTCTCTGTTTTTT. The chain carries TRBV2 and TRBJ2-2; 7 bases map to TRBD1. Germline CDR1 and CDR2: SNHLY and FYNNEI. V dropped 9 bases and J dropped 14; count of bases not matched to a gene: 9. The CDR3 length is 11 residues. Drawing the rest from reference TRBV2 and TRBJ2-2, the complete variable domain is EPEVTQTPSHQVTQMGQEVILRCVPISNHLYFYWYRQILGQKVEFLVSFYNNEISEKSEIFDDQFSVERPDGSNFTLKIRSTKLEDSAMYFCARRKGQSLFFGEGSRLTVL.

The rearrangement joins TRBV29-1 to TRBJ2-5, with 10 bases identical to TRBD1. V was clipped by 3 bases and J by 4 bases; unmatched bases: 11. The CDR3 has 16 residues. Germline V CDR1 and CDR2: SQVTM, ANQGSEA. The CDR3 is CSVDRLGQGQGETQYF. DNA of the CDR3: TGCAGCGTTGACCGGCTGGGACAGGGGCAGGGAGAGACCCAGTACTTC.

The gene calls are TRBV5-1 and TRBJ1-2; 7 positions agree with TRBD1. The length of the CDR3 is 15 residues. Germline trimming cut 4 bases from V and 2 bases from J; bases unmatched to any gene: 8. Germline CDR1 and CDR2: SGHRS and YFSETQ. The chain's CDR3 is CASSTAGTANYGYTF. The CDR3, as DNA: TGCGCCAGCAGCACCGCCGGGACAGCGAACTATGGCTACACCTTC.